Each of the 26 T cell receptor beta chains below was sequenced from the same sample in a study of T cells in Graves' hyperthyroidism and ophthalmopathy. The source material, RNA transcripts, was used to amplify TCR beta CDR3 regions. RT-PCR in the first round (using the HTBI primer set) targeted the TCR CDR3. TCRdb reprocessed the multiplex PCR reads with MiXCR, giving one entry per CDR3 protein. The sample lists about 350,000 distinct CDR3 sequences, about a sixth occurring once. The sample was blood. The receptors originated from a woman aged 35 to 49 with Graves' ophthalmopathy.

This clonotype was seen many times. The chain employs TRBV11-2 and TRBJ2-5; TRBD2 agrees at 9 bases. Germline values: CDR1 SGHAT, CDR2 FQNNGV. Losses at the gene ends were 4 bases for V and 4 bases for J; bases not matched to a gene: 13. The CDR3 runs 17 residues. CDR3 sequence reads: CASSSSRLADYRETQYF. The CDR3 nucleotides are TGTGCCAGCAGCTCGAGCCGACTAGCGGACTACCGAGAGACCCAGTACTTC.

This clonotype was observed a handful of times. The V and J genes are TRBV18 and TRBJ1-1, with 8 bases fitting TRBD1. The CDR3 has 17 residues. Trimming took 4 bases from V and 0 from J; bases not matched to a gene: 10. Per germline, CDR1 KGHSH and CDR2 LQKENI. The CDR3 here is CASSQIGTGYLNTEAFF. Here the CDR3 DNA reads TGTGCCAGCTCACAAATTGGGACAGGTTACTTGAACACTGAAGCTTTCTTT.

This clonotype was recorded at least ten times. The chain joins TRBV12-3 or TRBV12-4 to TRBJ1-1, with D hard to call. The CDR3 contains 14 residues. Trimming took off 3 bases at V and 5 bases at J, with 13 bases between the two ends. The CDR3 here is CASSLMALGTEAFF. The CDR3 DNA sequence: TGTGCCAGCAGTTTGATGGCCCTGGGGACTGAAGCTTTCTTT.

This clonotype came up many times. The chain joins TRBV3-1 to TRBJ1-2; the match to TRBD1 covers 9 bases. This CDR3 spans 15 amino acids. The germline V gene encodes CDR1 LGHDT and CDR2 YNNKEL (reference sequence). Losses at the gene ends were 0 bases for V and 7 bases for J; bases not matched to a gene: 6. The CDR3 loop is CASSQDDRGGTGYTF. CDR3 nucleotides: TGTGCCAGCAGCCAAGACGACAGGGGGGGTACTGGCTACACCTTC.

At least ten counts were recorded for this clonotype. The J gene is TRBJ1-1, the V gene TRBV4-3; possibly TRBD1 for D (5 bases). CDR1 is LGHNA and CDR2 is YSLEER in the germline V gene. This CDR3 spans 12 amino acids. V was clipped by 1 base and J by 10 bases, with 10 bases between them. The CDR3 protein is CASSQVGQGAFF. CDR3 nucleotide sequence: TGCGCCAGCAGCCAAGTTGGTCAGGGAGCTTTCTTT.

V gene TRBV28 combines with J gene TRBJ2-2; no reliable D call. In germline, CDR1 is MDHEN, CDR2 SYDVKM. Trimming removed 2 bases at V and 0 bases at J, with 10 bases between. The CDR3 extends over 16 amino acids. CDR3 nucleotides: TGTGCCAGCAGTTTAATTGGACGGCCGAACACCGGGGAGCTGTTTTTT. Translation: CASSLIGRPNTGELFF.

Ten or more counts support this clonotype. The chain couples TRBV5-1 to TRBJ2-7; TRBD2 matches 7 bases. The CDR3 extends over 14 amino acids. Germline values: CDR1 SGHRS, CDR2 YFSETQ. The ends lost 4 bases at V and 6 bases at J; junction bases unmatched: 10. The CDR3 DNA reads as TGCGCCAGCAGCCCCTGGGGAGGGGAACTCGAGCAGTACTTC. Residues: CASSPWGGELEQYF.

This clonotype was seen repeatedly, ten times or more. The V call is TRBV5-1, the J call TRBJ1-1, with a possible D match to TRBD1 (6 bases). The CDR3 length is 13 residues. Trimming took 4 bases from V and 6 from J, leaving 13 bases between them. Germline CDR1 reads SGHRS; CDR2 reads YFSETQ. CDR3 residues: CASSRDSGAEAFF. In nucleotides, the CDR3 is TGCGCCAGCAGCCGTGACTCAGGGGCTGAAGCTTTCTTT.

This clonotype was seen many times. The chain carries TRBV6-1 and TRBJ2-6; 7 positions agree with TRBD1. Trimming cost V 6 bases and J 1 base; bases outside gene matches: 9. CDR1 and CDR2 (germline): MNHNS, SASEGT. The CDR3 extends over 17 amino acids. The CDR3 loop is CASRLDRSISGANVLTF. DNA of the CDR3: TGTGCCAGCAGGTTGGACAGGTCCATATCTGGGGCCAACGTCCTGACTTTC.

This clonotype was counted many times. The chain carries TRBV14 and TRBJ2-2; D not resolved. Deletions cut 3 bases from V and 3 bases from J, with 8 bases between. CDR3 length: 14 residues. Germline assignment: CDR1 SGHDN and CDR2 FVKESK. The CDR3 reads CASSQVRDTGELFF. The CDR3 bases are TGTGCCAGCAGCCAGGTCCGGGACACCGGGGAGCTGTTTTTT.

This clonotype showed up many times. The J gene is TRBJ2-7, the V gene TRBV28; 13 bases are shared with TRBD2. The germline V gene has CDR1 MDHEN and CDR2 SYDVKM. This CDR3 spans 14 amino acids. Trimming at V came to 7 bases and at J to 7 bases, leaving 7 bases not matched to a gene. CDR3 region: CASNLPGLAGEQYF. In DNA form, the CDR3 reads TGTGCCAGCAACCTACCGGGACTAGCGGGGGAGCAGTACTTC. The variable domain in full, completed from reference TRBV28 and TRBJ2-7, reads DVKVTQSSRYLVKRTGEKVFLECVQDMDHENMFWYRQDPGLGLRLIYFSYDVKMKEKGDIPEGYSVSREKKERFSLILESASTNQTSMYLCASNLPGLAGEQYFGPGTRLTVT.

This clonotype was counted many times. The rearrangement joins TRBV2 to TRBJ2-5; TRBD2 matches 12 bases. The CDR3 consists of 15 residues. V shed 3 bases, J shed 5 bases, and the junction held 4 bases outside the gene matches. The germline CDR1 and CDR2 sequences are SNHLY and FYNNEI. CDR3 nucleotide sequence: TGTGCCAGCAGTGATAGACTAGCGGGAGTGGAGACCCAGTACTTC. It translates to CASSDRLAGVETQYF.

This clonotype was observed many times. The chain combines TRBV12-3 or TRBV12-4 with TRBJ1-5; no definite D call. Trimming removed 7 bases from V and 2 bases from J, with 21 bases in between. The CDR3 is 17 residues long. CDR3 nucleotide sequence: TGTGCCAGCAAGTTCGGACCATGGCGCGGGGGCAATCAGCCCCAGCATTTT. It translates to CASKFGPWRGGNQPQHF.

Many counts were recorded for this clonotype. V and J are TRBV7-3 and TRBJ1-2; D may be TRBD1 (6 bases). V was trimmed by 5 bases and J by 4 bases, leaving 20 bases between them. Germline V gene sequence: CDR1 SGHTA, CDR2 FQGTGA. CDR3 length: 16 residues. The DNA of the CDR3 is TGTGCCAGCAGCCTCGGGCCCAGGGGTGATGGCTATGGCTACACCTTC. Translated: CASSLGPRGDGYGYTF.

There are many counts of this clonotype. The gene calls are TRBV7-2 and TRBJ2-5; D might be TRBD1 (6 bases). The V gene's germline CDR1 is SGHTA and CDR2 FQGNSA. The length of the CDR3 is 14 residues. V was clipped by 5 bases and J by 2 bases, with 12 bases between them. The CDR3 here is CASSPRGSQETQYF. In DNA form, the CDR3 reads TGTGCCAGCAGCCCGAGGGGGAGTCAAGAGACCCAGTACTTC. Looking up the rest from reference TRBV7-2 and TRBJ2-5 gives the full variable domain: GAGVSQSPSNKVTEKGKDVELRCDPISGHTALYWYRQSLGQGLEFLIYFQGNSAPDKSGLPSDRFSAERTGGSVSTLTIQRTQQEDSAVYLCASSPRGSQETQYFGPGTRLLVL.

This clonotype has a count of ten or more. The chain combines TRBV6-1 with TRBJ1-5; D gene ambiguous. Deletions cut 1 base from V and 5 bases from J, with 0 bases between. Germline V CDR1 and CDR2: MNHNS, SASEGT. The length of the CDR3 is 11 residues. The CDR3 nucleotides read TGTGCCAGCAGTGAAGATCAGCCCCAGCATTTT. Its protein product is CASSEDQPQHF.

This clonotype has ten or more counts. This rearrangement joins TRBV6-5 to TRBJ2-2, with D unclear. Germline V lookup: CDR1 MNHEY, CDR2 SVGAGI. Trimming removed 6 bases at V and 8 bases at J, with 13 bases between. The CDR3 has 13 amino acids. The CDR3 protein is CASSYLGSGELFF. The CDR3 DNA reads TGTGCCAGCAGCTATCTCGGTTCTGGGGAGCTGTTTTTT.

There are many counts of this clonotype. The chain employs TRBV5-1 and TRBJ2-7; the match to TRBD2 covers 14 bases. The CDR3 loop spans 17 amino acids. V lost 4 bases, J lost 2 bases, and 8 bases stayed unmatched. CDR1 is SGHRS and CDR2 is YFSETQ in the germline V gene. CDR3 coding DNA: TGCGCCAGCAGCCGGGGGACTAGCGGGAGTCACCCCTACGAGCAGTACTTC. Its protein product is CASSRGTSGSHPYEQYF.

Ten or more counts support this clonotype. This chain connects TRBV20-1 to TRBJ2-7; 8 bases align to TRBD1. The germline CDR1 and CDR2 sequences are DFQATT and SNEGSKA (reference sequence). J lost 7 bases, V lost 0 bases, and 17 bases had no gene match. This CDR3 contains 17 residues. CDR3: CSARDPHGQGLPSEQYF. The CDR3 DNA is TGCAGTGCTAGAGATCCCCACGGACAGGGCCTGCCCTCGGAGCAGTACTTC.

The genes are TRBV10-3 and TRBJ2-5; 12 bases line up with TRBD2. Germline assignment: CDR1 ENHRY and CDR2 SYGVKD. J was trimmed by 5 bases and V by 4 bases; bases with no gene match: 2. The CDR3 runs 14 residues. The CDR3 coding sequence is TGTGCCATCAGTGGTGGGACTAGCGGGGAGACCCAGTACTTC. It yields the protein CAISGGTSGETQYF.

This clonotype has a count of ten or more. The rearrangement joins TRBV24-1 to TRBJ1-2, with D hard to call. The CDR3 covers 15 residues. Germline V CDR1 and CDR2: KGHDR, SFDVKD. Trimming took off 5 bases at V and 4 bases at J, with 16 bases between the two ends. CDR3 amino acids: CATSVAGVDIYGYTF. The CDR3 DNA is TGTGCCACCAGTGTAGCTGGGGTAGATATCTATGGCTACACCTTC.

This clonotype was recorded many times. The chain recombines TRBV20-1 with TRBJ2-7, with 7 bases that match TRBD1. The V gene's germline CDR1 is DFQATT and CDR2 SNEGSKA (reference sequence). The V gene end was trimmed by 3 bases and the J gene end by 5 bases; junction bases not matched to a gene: 4. The CDR3 has 12 residues. The CDR3 DNA follows: TGCAGTGCTAGCGAGGGGGCGGACGAGCAGTACTTC. Its translation is CSASEGADEQYF.

This clonotype was observed many times. A much larger clonotype is one base distant, so this may be a read error. V usage is TRBV28 and J usage is TRBJ2-7; D is unclear. V was clipped by 3 bases and J by 2 bases, with 5 bases between them. The CDR3 is made up of 12 amino acids. Looked up from germline, CDR1 is MDHEN and CDR2 is SYDVKM. The DNA for the CDR3 is TGTGCCAGCAGTTTGTTTGCCTACGAGCAGTACTTC. This gives the protein CASSLFAYEQYF.

This clonotype appeared many times. This chain links TRBV28 with TRBJ2-7; D remains unclear. The CDR3 covers 13 residues. The V and J ends lost 8 bases and 1 base respectively, with 12 bases between them. The germline gives CDR1 MDHEN, CDR2 SYDVKM. The CDR3 sequence: CASRKHLSYEQYF. CDR3 coding DNA: TGTGCCAGCCGCAAGCATCTTTCCTACGAGCAGTACTTC.

This clonotype was found many times. V usage is TRBV28 and J usage is TRBJ2-7, with 7 bases identical to TRBD1. The trim removed 5 bases at V and 0 bases at J, leaving 10 bases unmatched. Germline V lookup: CDR1 MDHEN, CDR2 SYDVKM. This CDR3 has 16 amino acids. CDR3 sequence reads: CASSLSGQLISYEQYF. The CDR3 nucleotides are TGTGCCAGCAGTCTCTCGGGACAGCTTATCTCCTACGAGCAGTACTTC.

This clonotype has at least ten counts. The chain couples TRBV5-1 to TRBJ2-7; 10 nucleotides agree with TRBD1. This CDR3 region has 15 residues. From germline, CDR1 is SGHRS and CDR2 YFSETQ. The V and J ends lost 4 bases and 5 bases, in that order; junction bases with no gene match: 9. DNA of the CDR3: TGCGCCAGCAGCCGAGGATCCGGGACAGGGGACGAGCAGTACTTC. Translated: CASSRGSGTGDEQYF.